Included here is one T cell receptor beta chain sequence, with context. The CDR3 sequence is 13 residues long. Germline V gives CDR1 SNHLY, CDR2 FYNNEI. V was clipped by 5 bases and J by 7 bases; unmatched bases: 7. The data were taken from a study of beta chain features in type 1 diabetes. Expressed TCRB transcripts were sequenced after all isolated RNA was converted to cDNA. Method: immunoSEQ multiplex PCR; TCRdb's copy keeps in-frame clones and lacks some. The sample includes about 930,000 clones, roughly a sixth seen only once; the top ten take 0.02% to 0.025%. This chain links TRBV2 with TRBJ1-1; 7 bases align to TRBD1. The clonotype comes from a woman in her late teens or twenties in good health. Sequencing was carried out using naive CD4+ T cells from blood. CDR3 residues: CASSRDRDYEAFF. As DNA, the CDR3 is TGTGCCAGCAGTAGAGACAGGGACTATGAAGCTTTCTTT.